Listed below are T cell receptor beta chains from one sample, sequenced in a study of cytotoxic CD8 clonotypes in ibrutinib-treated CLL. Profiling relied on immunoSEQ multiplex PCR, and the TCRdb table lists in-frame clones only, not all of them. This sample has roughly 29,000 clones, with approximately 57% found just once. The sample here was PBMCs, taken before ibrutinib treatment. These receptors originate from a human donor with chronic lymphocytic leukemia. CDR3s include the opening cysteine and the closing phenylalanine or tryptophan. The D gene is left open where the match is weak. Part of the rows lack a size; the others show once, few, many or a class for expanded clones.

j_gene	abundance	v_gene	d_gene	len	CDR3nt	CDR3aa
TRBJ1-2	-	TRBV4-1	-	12	TGCGCCAGCAGCGACATGTTTCATGGCTACACCTTC	CASSDMFHGYTF
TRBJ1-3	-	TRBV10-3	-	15	TGTGCCATCAGTGAGTCCGCAATATTAGGAAACACCATATATTTT	CAISESAILGNTIYF
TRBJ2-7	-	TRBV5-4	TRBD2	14	TGTGCCAGCAGCTTGGCCGGGGTAGCGGGTGAGCAGTACTTC	CASSLAGVAGEQYF
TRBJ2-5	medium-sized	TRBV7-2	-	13	TGTGCCAGCAGCTTAGGGGGCCTTGAGACCCAGTACTTC	CASSLGGLETQYF
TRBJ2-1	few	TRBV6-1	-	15	TGTGCCAGCAGTGAGGGTTCAGGGGCCGTAAGTGAGCAGTTCTTC	CASSEGSGAVSEQFF
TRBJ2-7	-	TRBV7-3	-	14	TGTGCCAGCAGCCGAGTTGGGGGCTTCTACGAGCAGTACTTC	CASSRVGGFYEQYF
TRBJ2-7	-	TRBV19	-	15	TGTGCCAGTAGCCACGCTAAACAGGGTTCGGGCGAGCAGTACTTC	CASSHAKQGSGEQYF
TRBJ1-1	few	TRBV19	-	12	TGTGCCAGTAGTAACAGGGACGCTGAAGCTTTCTTT	CASSNRDAEAFF
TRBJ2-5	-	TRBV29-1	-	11	TGCAGCGTTGGTAGGGCGCAGACCCAGTACTTC	CSVGRAQTQYF
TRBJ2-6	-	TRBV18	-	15	TGTGCCAGCTCACCAAGGGGCGCTGGGGCCAACGTCCTGACTTTC	CASSPRGAGANVLTF
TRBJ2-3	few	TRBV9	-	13	TGTGCCAGCAGCGTAGTAGGGCATAATACGCAGTATTTT	CASSVVGHNTQYF
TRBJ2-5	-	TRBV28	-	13	TGTGCCAGCAGTTTGTCGGGGCAAGAGACCCAGTACTTC	CASSLSGQETQYF
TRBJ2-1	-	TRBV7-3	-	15	TGTGCCAGCAGCCGCTCCCCTGAGAGAGGCAATGAGCAGTTCTTC	CASSRSPERGNEQFF
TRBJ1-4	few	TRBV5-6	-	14	TGTGCCAGCAGCTGGGGCAGGGAGAATGAAAAACTGTTTTTT	CASSWGRENEKLFF
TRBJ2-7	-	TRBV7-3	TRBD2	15	TGTGCCAGCAGCTTATCCAGCGGGGGTATGTACGAGCAGTACTTC	CASSLSSGGMYEQYF
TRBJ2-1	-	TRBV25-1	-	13	TGTGCCAGCAGTGTTAGGGCCGAGGGGGAGCAGTTCTTC	CASSVRAEGEQFF
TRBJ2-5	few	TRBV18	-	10	TGTGCCAGCTCTGAGGAGACCCAGTACTTC	CASSEETQYF
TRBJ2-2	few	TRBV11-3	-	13	TGTGCCAGCAGCCAAAGGGACCCCGGGGAGCTGTTTTTT	CASSQRDPGELFF
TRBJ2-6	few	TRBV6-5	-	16	TGTGCCAGCAGTTACTATGGCGGCTCTGGGGCCAACGTCCTGACTTTC	CASSYYGGSGANVLTF
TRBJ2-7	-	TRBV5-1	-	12	TGCGCCAGCAGCAGTACACCCTACGAGCAGTACTTC	CASSSTPYEQYF
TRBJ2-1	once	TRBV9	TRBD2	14	TGTGCCAGCAAACACGGGGGGGGCCCGGATGAGCAGTTCTTC	CASKHGGGPDEQFF
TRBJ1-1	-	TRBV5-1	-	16	TGCGCCAGCAGCTTGACTGGGGGGCTTGAGTCCGCTGAAGCTTTCTTT	CASSLTGGLESAEAFF
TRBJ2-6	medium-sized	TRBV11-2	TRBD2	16	TGTGCCAGCAGACACGGGGGGAAATCTGGGGCCAACGTCCTGACTTTC	CASRHGGKSGANVLTF
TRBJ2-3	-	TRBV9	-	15	TGTGCCAGCAGCTATTCCTCCGGGGAGACAGATACGCAGTATTTT	CASSYSSGETDTQYF
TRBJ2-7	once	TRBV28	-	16	TGTGCCAGCAGCAGGGCCTGGGAGGTAATATCCTACGAGCAGTACTTC	CASSRAWEVISYEQYF
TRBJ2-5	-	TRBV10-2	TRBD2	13	TGCGCCAGCAATGCGGGGGGGCAAGAGACCCAGTACTTC	CASNAGGQETQYF
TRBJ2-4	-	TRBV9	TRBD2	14	TGTGCCAGCAGCGTAGGGACTAGCAAAAACATTCAGTACTTC	CASSVGTSKNIQYF
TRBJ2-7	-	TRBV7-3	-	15	TGTGCCAGCAGCTTCCCGGCGGGCGGCTCCTACGAGCAGTACTTC	CASSFPAGGSYEQYF
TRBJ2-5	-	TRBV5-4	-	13	TGTGCCAGCAGCCTTGTCAGGCAAGAGACCCAGTACTTC	CASSLVRQETQYF
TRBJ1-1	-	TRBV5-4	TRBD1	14	TGTGCCAGCAGCTCGACAGGGAGATACACTGAAGCTTTCTTT	CASSSTGRYTEAFF
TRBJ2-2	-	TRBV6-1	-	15	TGTGCCAGCACCCGAACTAGACCACAGACCGGGGAGCTGTTTTTT	CASTRTRPQTGELFF
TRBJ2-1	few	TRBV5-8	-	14	TGTGCCAGCACCTCATTGGACGGTTACAATGAGCAGTTCTTC	CASTSLDGYNEQFF
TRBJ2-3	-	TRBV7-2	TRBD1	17	TGTGCCAGCAGCTTAGCTAGGGGACAGGGGGTCACGGGTACGCAGTATTTT	CASSLARGQGVTGTQYF
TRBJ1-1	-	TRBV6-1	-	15	TGTGCCAGCCGGGGACACCTACCCAAGAACACTGAAGCTTTCTTT	CASRGHLPKNTEAFF
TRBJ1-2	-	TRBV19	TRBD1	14	TGTGCCAGTAGAACCCCGGGACAGCCCTATGGCTACACCTTC	CASRTPGQPYGYTF
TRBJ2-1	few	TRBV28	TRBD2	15	TGTGCCAGCAGTCAAACTAGCGGGAGTTCCAATGAGCAGTTCTTC	CASSQTSGSSNEQFF
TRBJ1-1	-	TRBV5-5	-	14	TGTGCCAGCAGCCTGGAACGGACGTGGACTGAAGCTTTCTTT	CASSLERTWTEAFF
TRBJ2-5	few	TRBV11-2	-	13	TGTGCCAGCAGCTTAGGTTTGCGTGAGACCCAGTACTTC	CASSLGLRETQYF
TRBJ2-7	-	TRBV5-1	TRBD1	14	TGCGCCAGCAGAACCGGGACAGGGGGCTACGAGCAGTACTTC	CASRTGTGGYEQYF
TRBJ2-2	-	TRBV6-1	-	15	TGTGCCACCTCGAGACAGGGAGGAAACACCGGGGAGCTGTTTTTT	CATSRQGGNTGELFF
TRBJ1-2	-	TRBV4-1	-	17	TGCGCCAGCAGCCGACATCACGACAGAGCTCCTAACTATGGCTACACCTTC	CASSRHHDRAPNYGYTF
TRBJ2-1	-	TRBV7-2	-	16	TGTGCCAGCAGCTTAGCGCCAGGGGCTACTTACAATGAGCAGTTCTTC	CASSLAPGATYNEQFF
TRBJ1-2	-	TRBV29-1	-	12	TGCAGCGTTGAGGCTCTGGACTATGGCTACACCTTC	CSVEALDYGYTF
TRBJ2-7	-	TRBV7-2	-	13	TGTGCCAGCAGCCCAGCCCCAGCTAGCACGGGGCACTTC	CASSPAPASTGHF
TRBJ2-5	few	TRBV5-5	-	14	TGTGCCAGCAGCTTGGCAAACAGGGCAGAGACCCAGTACTTC	CASSLANRAETQYF
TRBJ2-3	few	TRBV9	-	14	TGTGCCAGCAGCGTAGGCGCATCCACAGATACGCAGTATTTT	CASSVGASTDTQYF
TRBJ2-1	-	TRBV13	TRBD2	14	TGTGCCAGCAGCCGACTAGCGGGGGGCAATGAGCAGTTCTTC	CASSRLAGGNEQFF
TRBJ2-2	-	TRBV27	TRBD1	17	TGTGCCAGCAGTTTGGCTTACAGGGGACCGAACACCGGGGAGCTGTTTTTT	CASSLAYRGPNTGELFF
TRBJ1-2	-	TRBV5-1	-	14	TGCGCCAGCAGCTTGGCCCGGGGTAACTATGGCTACACCTTC	CASSLARGNYGYTF
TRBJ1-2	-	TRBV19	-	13	TGTGCCAGTAGGACCTCCCGGGAAATTGGCTACACCTTC	CASRTSREIGYTF
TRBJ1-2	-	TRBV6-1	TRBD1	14	TGTGCCAGCCTCGACAGGGGGGCTAACTATGGCTACACCTTC	CASLDRGANYGYTF